One and the same sample provided the 16 T cell receptor beta chains below, sequenced in a study of tumor-infiltrating lymphocytes in localized non-small cell lung cancer. The data were produced by immunoSEQ multiplex PCR, yet TCRdb's version contains in-frame clones alone and is incomplete. The table records about 18,000 clones, roughly four fifths of them present only once. The sample was lung tumor tissue. These receptors were taken from a human donor with non-small cell lung cancer.

The chain carries TRBV14 and TRBJ1-4; the D is unclear. The germline CDR1 and CDR2 sequences are SGHDN and FVKESK. Deletions cut 0 bases from V and 8 bases from J, with 16 bases between. There are 16 residues in the CDR3. CDR3 bases: TGTGCCAGCAGCCAAGATCTTTTCCCGACTGGGGAAAAACTGTTTTTT. Translation: CASSQDLFPTGEKLFF.

The CDR3 protein is CASRPLAGGPGEQFF. The DNA of the CDR3 is TGTGCCAGTAGACCTCTAGCGGGGGGACCCGGGGAGCAGTTCTTC. The chain joins TRBV19 to TRBJ2-1; 11 bases map to TRBD2. The ends lost 6 bases at V and 10 bases at J; junction bases unmatched: 11. Germline V gene sequence: CDR1 LNHDA, CDR2 SQIVND (reference sequence). This CDR3 is 15 amino acids long.

This chain links TRBV10-3 with TRBJ1-2, with TRBD1 identical over 7 bases. With 6 bases clipped from V and 6 bases from J, the junction kept 10 bases outside the gene matches. The CDR3 runs 14 residues. Germline CDR1 ENHRY, CDR2 SYGVKD. The CDR3 DNA reads as TGTGCCATCAGCCCTCCGACAGGGAACCATGGCTACACCTTC. It is translated as CAISPPTGNHGYTF.

In DNA, the CDR3 is TGTGCCAGCAGTTTAGATAGGGAGACCCAGTACTTC. Residues: CASSLDRETQYF. The rearrangement uses TRBV28 and TRBJ2-5; no clear D. The germline CDR1 and CDR2 sequences are MDHEN and SYDVKM. Trimming removed 2 bases from V and 5 bases from J, with 6 bases in between. The CDR3 contains 12 residues.

The gene calls are TRBV10-3 and TRBJ1-1, with 11 bases fitting TRBD1. The ends lost 5 bases at V and 4 bases at J; junction bases unmatched: 3. This CDR3 region has 14 residues. CDR1 and CDR2 from the germline V gene are ENHRY and SYGVKD. The CDR3 sequence is CAISTGTGGTEAFF. CDR3 bases: TGTGCCATCAGTACCGGGACAGGGGGCACTGAAGCTTTCTTT.

This chain links TRBV5-1 with TRBJ2-1; TRBD2 aligns across 9 bases. The CDR3 has 17 residues. The ends lost 0 bases at V and 6 bases at J; junction bases unmatched: 10. Germline lookup yields CDR1 SGHRS and CDR2 YFSETQ. CDR3 sequence: CASSLGITRTSVNEQFF. In DNA form, the CDR3 reads TGCGCCAGCAGCTTGGGGATAACCCGGACTAGCGTCAATGAGCAGTTCTTC.

This sequence joins TRBV19 and TRBJ1-5, with no clear D. The length of the CDR3 is 15 residues. Trimming removed 5 bases at V and 1 base at J, with 12 bases between. The germline gives CDR1 LNHDA, CDR2 SQIVND (reference sequence). CDR3 nucleotides: TGTGCCAGTAGTCCTGCGGGGTCGAGCAATCAGCCCCAGCATTTT. The encoded protein is CASSPAGSSNQPQHF.

This clone was observed a few times. CDR3: CASSLEEAVQYF. CDR3 nucleotide sequence: TGTGCCAGCAGCTTAGAAGAAGCGGTGCAGTATTTT. This rearrangement joins TRBV7-6 to TRBJ2-3; a possible D gene is TRBD2 (5 bases). The germline V gene encodes CDR1 SGHVS and CDR2 FNYEAQ. This CDR3 region has 12 residues. V lost 1 base and J lost 11, with 10 bases in between.

This chain joins TRBV29-1 and TRBJ2-7; no clear D. Trimming pared 6 bases from V and 6 bases from J, leaving 12 bases between. The germline CDR1 and CDR2 sequences are SQVTM and ANQGSEA. The CDR3 totals 11 residues. CDR3 in amino acids: CSVASPVEQYF. In DNA, the CDR3 is TGCAGCGTGGCGTCCCCGGTCGAGCAGTACTTC.

This sequence joins TRBV14 and TRBJ2-7, with 9 positions matching TRBD2. Looked up from germline, CDR1 is SGHDN and CDR2 is FVKESK. The CDR3 is made up of 17 amino acids. Losses at the gene ends were 3 bases for V and 5 bases for J; bases not matched to a gene: 14. The CDR3 nucleotides read TGTGCCAGCAGCCAGGATAGCGGGAGTACTTTTAGGAACGAGCAGTACTTC. Its translation is CASSQDSGSTFRNEQYF.

The chain couples TRBV6-6 to TRBJ2-7, with 11 nucleotides matching TRBD2. Germline V gene data show CDR1 as MNHNY and CDR2 as SVGAGI (reference sequence). V dropped 6 bases and J dropped 2; count of bases not matched to a gene: 6. This CDR3 comprises 15 residues. Written as DNA, the CDR3 is TGTGCCAGCAGGCCGCGACTAGCGGGGCCCTACGAGCAGTACTTC. This gives the protein CASRPRLAGPYEQYF.

The rearrangement joins TRBV27 to TRBJ2-7; D possibly corresponds to TRBD2 (6 bases). The CDR3 covers 13 residues. V was trimmed by 5 bases and J by 6 bases, leaving 14 bases between them. Germline CDR1 MNHEY, CDR2 SMNVEV (reference sequence). The CDR3: CASSHGSHREQYF. The CDR3 nucleotides read TGTGCCAGCAGTCACGGGAGTCATCGCGAGCAGTACTTC.

This clone occurred a few times. V usage is TRBV30 and J usage is TRBJ1-2, with D uncertain. Trimming took 0 bases from V and 4 from J, leaving 9 bases between them. This CDR3 has 13 amino acids. Germline V CDR1 and CDR2: GTSNPN, SVGIG (reference sequence). This chain's CDR3 is CAWSVFSSYGYTF. CDR3 in DNA: TGTGCCTGGAGTGTATTCTCTAGCTATGGCTACACCTTC.

The chain has TRBV14 and TRBJ1-4; the match to TRBD1 covers 11 bases. The CDR3 has 13 residues. V lost 3 bases, J lost 10 bases, and 1 base stayed unmatched. Germline CDR1 SGHDN, CDR2 FVKESK. The chain's CDR3 is CASSHGTGGKLFF. CDR3 bases: TGTGCCAGCAGCCACGGGACAGGGGGAAAACTGTTTTTT.

This chain connects TRBV2 to TRBJ2-5; 8 bases agree with TRBD1. CDR1 and CDR2 (germline): SNHLY, FYNNEI. J gave up 4 bases and V 8 bases, and 15 bases lay outside the gene matches. This CDR3 contains 16 residues. The CDR3 coding sequence is TGTGCCAGCTCCGCCCTGGGACAGGCAGGTCGAGAGACCCAGTACTTC. As protein: CASSALGQAGRETQYF. Variable domain in full (rest from reference TRBV2 and TRBJ2-5): EPEVTQTPSHQVTQMGQEVILRCVPISNHLYFYWYRQILGQKVEFLVSFYNNEISEKSEIFDDQFSVERPDGSNFTLKIRSTKLEDSAMYFCASSALGQAGRETQYFGPGTRLLVL.

The gene calls are TRBV5-6 and TRBJ2-3; D not resolved. The CDR3 has 15 residues. Germline V CDR1 and CDR2: SGHDT, YYEEEE. With 0 bases removed from V and 4 bases from J, the gap between germline ends came to 12 bases. This CDR3 reads CASSLVTFSPDTQYF. CDR3 coding DNA: TGTGCCAGCAGCTTGGTGACATTCAGTCCAGATACGCAGTATTTT.